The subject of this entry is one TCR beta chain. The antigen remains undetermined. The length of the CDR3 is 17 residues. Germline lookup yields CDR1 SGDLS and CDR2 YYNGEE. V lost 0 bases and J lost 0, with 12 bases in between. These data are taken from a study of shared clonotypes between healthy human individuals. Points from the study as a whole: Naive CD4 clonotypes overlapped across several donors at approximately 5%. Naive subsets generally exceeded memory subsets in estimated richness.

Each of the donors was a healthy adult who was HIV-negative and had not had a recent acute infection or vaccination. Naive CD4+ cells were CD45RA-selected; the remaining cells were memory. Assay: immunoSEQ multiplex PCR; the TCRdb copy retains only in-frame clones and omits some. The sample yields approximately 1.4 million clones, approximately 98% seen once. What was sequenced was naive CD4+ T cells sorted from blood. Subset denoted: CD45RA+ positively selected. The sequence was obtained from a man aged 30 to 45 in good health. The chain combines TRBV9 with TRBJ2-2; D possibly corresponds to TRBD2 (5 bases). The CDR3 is CASSVGDAGANTGELFF. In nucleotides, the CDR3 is TGTGCCAGCAGCGTAGGTGATGCGGGCGCGAACACCGGGGAGCTGTTTTTT.